This section outlines one T cell receptor beta chain sequence together with its context. This specimen comes from a study of Ad26.COV2.S vaccination and SARS-CoV-2 variants. Study information: Donor was in the COV1001 Ad26.COV2.S trial arm.

Treatment in this sample: about 20 received Ad26.COV2.S at low or high dose, single or two shots; five or six received placebo; per-sample allocation not given. Day 63 following the first vaccine or placebo injection was when the samples were taken. Cohort 1b enrolled adults aged 18-55 years in Boston. CDR3 size: 12 residues. Germline assignment: CDR1 SGHRS and CDR2 YFSETQ. Deletions cut 4 bases from V and 5 bases from J, with 6 bases between. The assay was immunoSEQ multiplex PCR, and TCRdb's table has in-frame clones only and misses some. The table records more than 300,000 clones, 85% to 90% of them present only once.

V usage is TRBV5-1 and J usage is TRBJ1-4; D unclear. The clonotype originates from a person between 18 and 65 years old who received the Ad26.COV2.S COVID-19 vaccine or a placebo. The starting material was peripheral blood, obtained in a trial of Ad26.COV2.S vaccine versus placebo. The CDR3 reads CASSVANEKLFF. CDR3 coding DNA: TGCGCCAGCAGCGTTGCCAATGAAAAACTGTTTTTT. Full variable domain (remainder filled in from reference TRBV5-1 and TRBJ1-4): KAGVTQTPRYLIKTRGQQVTLSCSPISGHRSVSWYQQTPGQGLQFLFEYFSETQRNKGNFPGRFSGRQFSNSRSEMNVSTLELGDSALYLCASSVANEKLFFGSGTQLSVL.